Described below is a single T cell receptor beta chain sequence and its context. Germline V gives CDR1 SGHNT, CDR2 YYREEE (reference sequence). With 5 bases removed from V and 3 bases from J, the gap between germline ends came to 14 bases. The CDR3 runs 14 residues. Original handling: The assay estimated nucleated cells by amplifying reference gene primers. Libraries were prepared by immunoSEQ multiplex PCR; TCRdb keeps only in-frame clonotypes and omits some of them. Clone size and the V and J calls come from that table; the DNA yielded D and trimming. The sample has tens of thousands of clones, 90% seen once. The sample is drawn from a study of blood T cell repertoires in COVID-19. Background on the study: Samples representing acute and convalescent COVID-19 were sourced from the United States, Italy and Spain. From T cells, B-cell-depleted T cells, or PBMCs came the material, which was cDNA or gDNA.

This sequence was found in a man in his forties or fifties with acute or convalescent COVID-19. The chain carries TRBV5-4 and TRBJ2-5; TRBD1 is a possible D gene (6 bases). The source material was peripheral blood. CDR3 protein: CASSSGTPKETQYF. As DNA, the CDR3 is TGTGCCAGCAGTTCCGGGACACCTAAAGAGACCCAGTACTTC.